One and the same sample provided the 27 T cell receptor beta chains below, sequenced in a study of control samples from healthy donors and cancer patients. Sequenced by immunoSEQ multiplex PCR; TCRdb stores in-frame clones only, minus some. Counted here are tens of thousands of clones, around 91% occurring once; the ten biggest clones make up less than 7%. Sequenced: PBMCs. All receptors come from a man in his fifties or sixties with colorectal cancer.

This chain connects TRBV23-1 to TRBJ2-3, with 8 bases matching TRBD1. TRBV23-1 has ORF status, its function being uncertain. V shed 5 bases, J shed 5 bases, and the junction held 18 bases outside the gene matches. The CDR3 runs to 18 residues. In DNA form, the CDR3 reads TGCGCCAGCAGTGAAGGCAAGGGAGACAGGGGAGGAGGAGATACGCAGTATTTT. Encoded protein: CASSEGKGDRGGGDTQYF.

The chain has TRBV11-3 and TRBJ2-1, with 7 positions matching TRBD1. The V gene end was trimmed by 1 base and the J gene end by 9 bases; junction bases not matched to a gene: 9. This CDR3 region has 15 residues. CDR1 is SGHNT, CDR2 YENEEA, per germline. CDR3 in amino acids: CASSLGYTGASEQFF. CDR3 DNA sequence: TGTGCCAGCAGCTTAGGGTATACAGGGGCGAGTGAGCAGTTCTTC.

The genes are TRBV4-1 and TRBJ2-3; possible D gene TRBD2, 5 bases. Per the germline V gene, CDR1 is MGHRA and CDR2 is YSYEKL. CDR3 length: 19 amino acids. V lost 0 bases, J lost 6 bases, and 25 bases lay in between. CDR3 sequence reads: CASSQEPPPGSSPMDTQYF. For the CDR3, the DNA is TGCGCCAGCAGCCAAGAACCCCCCCCGGGGTCTAGCCCCATGGATACGCAGTATTTT.

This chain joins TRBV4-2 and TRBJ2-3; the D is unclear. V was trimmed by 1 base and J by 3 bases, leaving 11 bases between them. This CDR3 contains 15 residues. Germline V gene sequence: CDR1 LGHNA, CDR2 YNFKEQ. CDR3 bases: TGTGCCAGCAGCCAAGCCGCCGCCGGGACAGATACGCAGTATTTT. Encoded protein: CASSQAAAGTDTQYF.

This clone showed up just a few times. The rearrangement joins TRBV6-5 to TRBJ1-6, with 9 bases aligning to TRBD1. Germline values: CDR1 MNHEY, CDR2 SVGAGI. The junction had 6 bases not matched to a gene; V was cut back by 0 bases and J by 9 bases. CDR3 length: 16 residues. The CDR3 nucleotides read TGTGCCAGCAGTTACTCGAGGGGACAGGGAAGTTCACCCCTCCACTTT. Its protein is CASSYSRGQGSSPLHF.

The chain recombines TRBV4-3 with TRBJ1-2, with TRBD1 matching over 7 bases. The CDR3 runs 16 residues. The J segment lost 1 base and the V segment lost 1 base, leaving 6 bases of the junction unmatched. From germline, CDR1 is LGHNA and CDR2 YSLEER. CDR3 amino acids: CASSQGRTGLNYGYTF. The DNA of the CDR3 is TGCGCCAGCAGCCAAGGACGGACAGGACTTAACTATGGCTACACCTTC.

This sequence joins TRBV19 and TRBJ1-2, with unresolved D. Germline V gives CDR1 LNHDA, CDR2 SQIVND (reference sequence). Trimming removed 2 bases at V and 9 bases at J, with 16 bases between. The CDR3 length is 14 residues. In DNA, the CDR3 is TGTGCCAGTAGTATAACCCAGGTGGGGTGGAGCTACACCTTC. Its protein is CASSITQVGWSYTF.

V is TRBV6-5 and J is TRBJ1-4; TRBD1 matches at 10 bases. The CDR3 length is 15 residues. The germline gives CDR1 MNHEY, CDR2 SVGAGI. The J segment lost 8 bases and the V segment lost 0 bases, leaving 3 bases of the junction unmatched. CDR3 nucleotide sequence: TGTGCCAGCAGTTACTCGGACAGGGGGGGGGAAAAACTGTTTTTT. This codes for CASSYSDRGGEKLFF.

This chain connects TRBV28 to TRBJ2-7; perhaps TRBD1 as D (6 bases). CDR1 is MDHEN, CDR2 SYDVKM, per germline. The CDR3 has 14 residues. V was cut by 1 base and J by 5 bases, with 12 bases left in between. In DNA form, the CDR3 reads TGTGCCAGCAGTTTATTGCAGGGGCGGAACGAGCAGTACTTC. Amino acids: CASSLLQGRNEQYF.

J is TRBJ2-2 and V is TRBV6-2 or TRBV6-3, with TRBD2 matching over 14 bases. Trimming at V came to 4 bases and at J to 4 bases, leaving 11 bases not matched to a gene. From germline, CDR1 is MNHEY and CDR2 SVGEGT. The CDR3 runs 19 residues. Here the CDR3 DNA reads TGTGCCAGCAGTTTTCTCCTGACTAGCGGGGGGGCAGGCACCGGGGAGCTGTTTTTT. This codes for CASSFLLTSGGAGTGELFF.

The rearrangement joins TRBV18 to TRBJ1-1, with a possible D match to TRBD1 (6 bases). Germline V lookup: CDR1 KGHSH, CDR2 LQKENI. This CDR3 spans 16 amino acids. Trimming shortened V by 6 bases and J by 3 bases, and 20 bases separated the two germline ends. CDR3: CASSPGGGGGDTEAFF. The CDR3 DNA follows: TGTGCCAGCTCTCCCGGTGGTGGAGGGGGGGACACTGAAGCTTTCTTT.

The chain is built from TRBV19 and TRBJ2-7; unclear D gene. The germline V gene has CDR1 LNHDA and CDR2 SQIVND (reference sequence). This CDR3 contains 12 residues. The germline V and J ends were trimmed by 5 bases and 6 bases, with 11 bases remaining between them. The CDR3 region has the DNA TGTGCCAGTAGTTTCCACTTGGGCGAGCAGTACTTC. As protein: CASSFHLGEQYF.

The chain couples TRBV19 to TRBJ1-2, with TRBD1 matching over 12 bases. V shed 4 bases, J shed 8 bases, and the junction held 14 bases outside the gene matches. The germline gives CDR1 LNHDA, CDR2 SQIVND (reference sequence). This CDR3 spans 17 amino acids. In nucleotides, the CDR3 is TGTGCCAGTAGTACCCCCTTAGGGACAGGGGGCCGGGTAGGCTACACCTTC. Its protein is CASSTPLGTGGRVGYTF.

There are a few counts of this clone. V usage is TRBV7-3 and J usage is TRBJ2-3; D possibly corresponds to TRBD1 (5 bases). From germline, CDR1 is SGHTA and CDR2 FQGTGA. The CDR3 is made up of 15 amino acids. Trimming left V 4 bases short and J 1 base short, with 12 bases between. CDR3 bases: TGTGCCAGCAGCTCGAACCTCAGGGGCACAGATACGCAGTATTTT. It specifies CASSSNLRGTDTQYF.

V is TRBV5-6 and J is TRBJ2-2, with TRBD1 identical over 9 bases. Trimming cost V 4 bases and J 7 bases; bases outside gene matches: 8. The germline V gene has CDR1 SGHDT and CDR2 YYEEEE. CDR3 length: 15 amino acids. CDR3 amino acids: CASSVTGGAGGELFF. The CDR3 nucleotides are TGTGCCAGCAGCGTCACAGGGGGCGCGGGCGGGGAGCTGTTTTTT.

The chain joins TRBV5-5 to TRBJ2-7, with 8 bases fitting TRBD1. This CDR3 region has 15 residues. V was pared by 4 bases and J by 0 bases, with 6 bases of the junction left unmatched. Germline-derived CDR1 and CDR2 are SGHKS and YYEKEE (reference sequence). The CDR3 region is CASSGGQGISYEQYF. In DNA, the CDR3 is TGTGCCAGCAGCGGCGGACAGGGCATCTCCTACGAGCAGTACTTC. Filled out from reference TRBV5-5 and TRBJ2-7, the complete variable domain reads DAGVTQSPTHLIKTRGQQVTLRCSPISGHKSVSWYQQVLGQGPQFIFQYYEKEERGRGNFPDRFSARQFPNYSSELNVNALLLGDSALYLCASSGGQGISYEQYFGPGTRLTVT.

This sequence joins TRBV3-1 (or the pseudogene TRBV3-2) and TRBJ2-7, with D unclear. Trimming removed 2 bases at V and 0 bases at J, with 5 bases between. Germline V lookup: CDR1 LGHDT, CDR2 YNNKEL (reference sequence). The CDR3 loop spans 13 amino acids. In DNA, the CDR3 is TGTGCCAGCAGCCAAAGGGCCTCCTACGAGCAGTACTTC. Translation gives CASSQRASYEQYF.

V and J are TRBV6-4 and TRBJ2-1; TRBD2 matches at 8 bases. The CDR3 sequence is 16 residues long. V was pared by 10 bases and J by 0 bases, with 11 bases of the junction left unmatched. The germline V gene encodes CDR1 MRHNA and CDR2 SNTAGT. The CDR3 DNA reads TGTGCCACCCTCGGCCGGGGGGGCAGCTCCTACAATGAGCAGTTCTTC. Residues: CATLGRGGSSYNEQFF.

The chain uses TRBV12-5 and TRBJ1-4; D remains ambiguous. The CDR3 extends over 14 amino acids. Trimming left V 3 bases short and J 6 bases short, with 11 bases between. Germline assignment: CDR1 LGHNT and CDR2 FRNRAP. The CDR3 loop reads CASGFGQADEKLFF. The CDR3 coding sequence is TGTGCTAGTGGTTTTGGGCAGGCCGATGAAAAACTGTTTTTT.

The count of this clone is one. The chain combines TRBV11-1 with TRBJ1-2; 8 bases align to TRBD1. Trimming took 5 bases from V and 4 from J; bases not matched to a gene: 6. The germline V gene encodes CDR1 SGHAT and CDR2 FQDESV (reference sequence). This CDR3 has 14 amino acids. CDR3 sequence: CASSDAGTGYGYTF. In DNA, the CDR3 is TGTGCCAGCAGCGACGCCGGGACAGGCTATGGCTACACCTTC.

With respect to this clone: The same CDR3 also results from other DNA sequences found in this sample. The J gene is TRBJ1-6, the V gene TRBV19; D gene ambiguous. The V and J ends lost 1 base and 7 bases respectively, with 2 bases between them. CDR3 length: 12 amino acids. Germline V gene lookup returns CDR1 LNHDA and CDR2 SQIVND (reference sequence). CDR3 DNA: TGTGCCAGTAGTATAGGGAATTCACCCCTCCACTTT. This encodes CASSIGNSPLHF.

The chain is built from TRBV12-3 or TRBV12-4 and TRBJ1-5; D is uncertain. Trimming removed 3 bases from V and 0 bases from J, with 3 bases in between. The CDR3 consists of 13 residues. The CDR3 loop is CASSFYSNQPQHF. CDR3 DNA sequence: TGTGCCAGCAGTTTCTATAGCAATCAGCCCCAGCATTTT.

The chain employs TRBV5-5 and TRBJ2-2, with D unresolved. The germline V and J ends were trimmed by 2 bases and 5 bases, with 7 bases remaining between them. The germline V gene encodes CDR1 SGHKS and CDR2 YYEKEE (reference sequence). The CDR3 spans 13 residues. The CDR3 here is CASSLIQTGELFF. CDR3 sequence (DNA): TGTGCCAGCAGCTTAATACAGACCGGGGAGCTGTTTTTT. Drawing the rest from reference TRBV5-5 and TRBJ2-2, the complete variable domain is DAGVTQSPTHLIKTRGQQVTLRCSPISGHKSVSWYQQVLGQGPQFIFQYYEKEERGRGNFPDRFSARQFPNYSSELNVNALLLGDSALYLCASSLIQTGELFFGEGSRLTVL.

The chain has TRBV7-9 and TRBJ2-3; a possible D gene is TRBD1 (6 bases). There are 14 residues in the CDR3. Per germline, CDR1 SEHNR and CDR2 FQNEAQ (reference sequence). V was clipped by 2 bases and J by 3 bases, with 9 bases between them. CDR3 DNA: TGTGCCAGCAGCTTATACAGGGAGACAGATACGCAGTATTTT. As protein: CASSLYRETDTQYF.

The CDR3 DNA is TGTGCCAGCAGCCCACCCACTTCTTTGGTCGATGGCTACACCTTC. Translated: CASSPPTSLVDGYTF. The rearrangement uses TRBV3-1 (or the pseudogene TRBV3-2) and TRBJ1-2; D uncertain. Germline CDR1 LGHDT, CDR2 YNNKEL (reference sequence). With 4 bases removed from V and 6 bases from J, the gap between germline ends came to 18 bases. This CDR3 is built from 15 residues.

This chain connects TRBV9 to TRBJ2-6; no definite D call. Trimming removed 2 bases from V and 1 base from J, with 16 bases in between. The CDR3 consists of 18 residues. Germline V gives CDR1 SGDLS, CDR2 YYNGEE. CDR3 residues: CASSVPPGSLSGANVLTF. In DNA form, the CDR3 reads TGTGCCAGCAGCGTGCCCCCGGGTAGCTTATCTGGGGCCAACGTCCTGACTTTC.

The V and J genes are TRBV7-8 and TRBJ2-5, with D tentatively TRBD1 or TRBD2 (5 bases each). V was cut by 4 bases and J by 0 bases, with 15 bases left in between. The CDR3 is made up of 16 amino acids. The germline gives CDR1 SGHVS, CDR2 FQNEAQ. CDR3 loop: CASSSRGTSYQETQYF. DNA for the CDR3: TGTGCCAGCAGCTCAAGAGGGACCAGTTACCAAGAGACCCAGTACTTC.